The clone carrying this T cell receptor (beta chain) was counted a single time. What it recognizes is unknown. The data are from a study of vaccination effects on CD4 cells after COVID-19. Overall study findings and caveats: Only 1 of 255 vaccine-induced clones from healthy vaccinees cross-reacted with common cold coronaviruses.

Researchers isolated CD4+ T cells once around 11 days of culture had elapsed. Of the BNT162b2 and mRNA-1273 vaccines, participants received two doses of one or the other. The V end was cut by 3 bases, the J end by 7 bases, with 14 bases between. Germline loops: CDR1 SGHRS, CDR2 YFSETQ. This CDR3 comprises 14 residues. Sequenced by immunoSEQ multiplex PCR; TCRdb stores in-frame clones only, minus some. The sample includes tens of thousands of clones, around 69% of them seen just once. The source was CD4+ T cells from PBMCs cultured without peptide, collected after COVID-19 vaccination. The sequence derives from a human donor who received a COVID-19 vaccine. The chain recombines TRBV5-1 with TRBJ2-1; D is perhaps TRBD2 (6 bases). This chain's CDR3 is CASSSTTSRNEQFF. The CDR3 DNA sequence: TGCGCCAGCAGCTCTACGACTAGTCGTAATGAGCAGTTCTTC. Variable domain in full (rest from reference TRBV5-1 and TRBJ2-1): KAGVTQTPRYLIKTRGQQVTLSCSPISGHRSVSWYQQTPGQGLQFLFEYFSETQRNKGNFPGRFSGRQFSNSRSEMNVSTLELGDSALYLCASSSTTSRNEQFFGPGTRLTVL.